This T cell receptor beta chain comes out of a study of blood T cells in healthy people across ages. A note on this clonotype: A junction end diverges from the germline sequence, so it may reflect a read error.

Every donor gave around 10 milliliters of peripheral blood. The CDR3 runs 16 residues. The V gene's germline CDR1 is DFQATT and CDR2 SNEGSKA (reference sequence). A sample-barcoded 5' primer and a J-beta primer mix were used in a second PCR of roughly 6 to 11 cycles. TCRdb recomputed calls from the 5' RACE reads with MiXCR, one row per CDR3 protein. In the table there are approximately 780,000 distinct CDR3 sequences, around 24% of which are singletons. This sample also appeared in a second study, on T cells of mothers and their children. This second report adds: The cDNA synthesis received all extracted RNA, at around 1.6 ug per 15 ul.

The sequenced sample was blood. This chain uses TRBV20-1 with TRBJ2-1; the match to TRBD2 covers 9 bases. The receptor was derived from a boy younger than 18 in good health. The CDR3 DNA sequence: TGCAGTGCTAGCCCCCTTAGCGGGGGTACCTACGATGAGCAGTTCTTC. Protein product: CSASPLSGGTYDEQFF.